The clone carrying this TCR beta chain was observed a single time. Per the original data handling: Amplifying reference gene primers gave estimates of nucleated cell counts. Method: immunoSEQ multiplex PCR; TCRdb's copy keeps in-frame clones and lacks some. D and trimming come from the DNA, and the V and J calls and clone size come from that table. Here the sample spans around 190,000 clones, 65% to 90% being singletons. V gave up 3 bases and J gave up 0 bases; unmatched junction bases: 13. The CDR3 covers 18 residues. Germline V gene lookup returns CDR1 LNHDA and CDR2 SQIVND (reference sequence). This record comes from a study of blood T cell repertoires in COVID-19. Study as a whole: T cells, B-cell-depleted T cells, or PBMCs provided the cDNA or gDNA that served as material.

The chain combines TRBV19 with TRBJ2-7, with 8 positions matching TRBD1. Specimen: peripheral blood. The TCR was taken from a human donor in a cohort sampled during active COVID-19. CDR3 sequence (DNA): TGTGCCAGTAGTATTACTGTGACAGGGGCAATTTCCTCCTACGAGCAGTACTTC. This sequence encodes CASSITVTGAISSYEQYF.